The 11 T cell receptor beta chains below come from one sample, sequenced in a study of T-cell reconstitution after alpha-beta-depleted transplantation in children (dated by TCRdb to about 2016). The library was obtained by PCR. The instrument was an Illumina HiSeq 2500. Molecular barcoding was employed in the preparation of TCR libraries, with unique molecular identifiers being used to normalize TCRbeta repertoire quantification. The public reads were run again by TCRdb, first through fastp at Q25 and then through MiXCR, and only productive beta chains were kept. Every entry covers one CDR3 protein and lists the most common genes and DNA from its rows. The sample yields some 340,000 distinct CDR3 sequences; 10% were counted once. The ten largest clones take up 2% to 3% of the sample. The specimen comprised PBMCs from the stem cell graft donor, sampled from the stem cell graft. Receptors originate from a human donor who donated a stem cell graft to a child with acute lymphoblastic leukemia.

The chain joins TRBV6-1 to TRBJ2-7; the D is unclear. V was pared by 3 bases and J by 3 bases, with 12 bases between. Per the germline V gene, CDR1 is MNHNS and CDR2 is SASEGT. The CDR3 runs 14 residues. The CDR3 DNA reads TGTGCCAGCAGTGACCGGCGGTTAGTCTACGAGCAGTACTTC. This sequence encodes CASSDRRLVYEQYF.

The rearrangement joins TRBV7-8 to TRBJ2-7, with TRBD1 matching 9 bases. CDR1 is SGHVS, CDR2 FQNEAQ, per germline. V shed 2 bases, J shed 7 bases, and the junction held 6 bases outside the gene matches. CDR3 length: 14 amino acids. CDR3 in DNA: TGTGCCAGCAGCTTACCGACAGGGGGGATAGAGCAGTACTTC. Protein product: CASSLPTGGIEQYF.

This sequence joins TRBV4-2 and TRBJ2-5, with unresolved D. This CDR3 contains 14 residues. Trimming removed 0 bases at V and 5 bases at J, with 10 bases between. The germline V gene has CDR1 LGHNA and CDR2 YNFKEQ. CDR3 in amino acids: CASSQEARTETQYF. DNA of the CDR3: TGTGCCAGCAGCCAAGAGGCACGTACGGAGACCCAGTACTTC.

V and J are TRBV6-1 and TRBJ2-5; D not resolved. This CDR3 is built from 14 residues. With 2 bases removed from V and 0 bases from J, the gap between germline ends came to 7 bases. CDR1 and CDR2 from the germline V gene are MNHNS and SASEGT. The CDR3 spells CASSEIVDQETQYF. CDR3 coding DNA: TGTGCCAGCAGTGAAATAGTGGACCAAGAGACCCAGTACTTC.

This clonotype appeared many times. The rearrangement joins TRBV5-5 to TRBJ1-1; 8 bases line up with TRBD1. The CDR3 runs to 15 residues. Losses at the gene ends were 1 base for V and 2 bases for J; bases not matched to a gene: 4. Germline lookup yields CDR1 SGHKS and CDR2 YYEKEE (reference sequence). This chain's CDR3 is CASSLSDRGNTEAFF. The CDR3 coding sequence is TGTGCCAGCAGCTTGTCAGACAGGGGAAACACTGAAGCTTTCTTT. The full variable domain, in which reference TRBV5-5 and TRBJ1-1 provide the parts outside the CDR3, is DAGVTQSPTHLIKTRGQQVTLRCSPISGHKSVSWYQQVLGQGPQFIFQYYEKEERGRGNFPDRFSARQFPNYSSELNVNALLLGDSALYLCASSLSDRGNTEAFFGQGTRLTVV.

The chain combines TRBV20-1 with TRBJ2-3, with TRBD2 matching over 7 bases. From germline, CDR1 is DFQATT and CDR2 SNEGSKA (reference sequence). J was trimmed by 4 bases and V by 0 bases; bases with no gene match: 16. CDR3 length equals 18 residues. The CDR3 DNA reads TGCAGTGCTAGAGATCGGCCCACCAGCGGGACGAGGGCAGATACGCAGTATTTT. Its protein is CSARDRPTSGTRADTQYF.

V and J are TRBV7-2 and TRBJ1-4, with a possible D match to TRBD1 (5 bases). Trimming removed 4 bases at V and 1 base at J, with 7 bases between. CDR3 size: 14 residues. CDR1 is SGHTA, CDR2 FQGNSA, per germline. The DNA for the CDR3 is TGTGCCAGCAGCTGGGACGGAACTAATGAAAAACTGTTTTTT. The encoded protein is CASSWDGTNEKLFF.

This clonotype was detected a few times. The chain uses TRBV3-1 and TRBJ2-7; 12 nucleotides match TRBD2. The V and J ends lost 0 bases and 4 bases, in that order; junction bases with no gene match: 4. Germline V gives CDR1 LGHDT, CDR2 YNNKEL (reference sequence). The CDR3 covers 16 residues. The CDR3 is CASSQEKTSGSYEQYF. In nucleotides, the CDR3 is TGTGCCAGCAGCCAAGAAAAGACTAGCGGGAGTTACGAGCAGTACTTC.

The rearrangement joins TRBV19 to TRBJ2-3, with D perhaps matching TRBD2 (6 bases). Trimming cost V 3 bases and J 1 base, with 11 bases left between them. The CDR3 is 15 residues long. Germline lookup yields CDR1 LNHDA and CDR2 SQIVND (reference sequence). The CDR3, as DNA: TGTGCCAGTAGTATGTTGGCTAGCGGCACAGATACGCAGTATTTT. It specifies CASSMLASGTDTQYF.

There are a few counts of this clonotype. This chain links TRBV15 with TRBJ2-7; D unclear. Between the trimmed V and J ends, which lost 2 bases and 3 bases, there was a span of 14 bases. Germline loops: CDR1 LNHNV, CDR2 YYDKDF (reference sequence). This CDR3 region has 15 residues. CDR3 region: CATSRPNGPDYEQYF. The DNA of the CDR3 is TGTGCCACCAGCAGACCGAATGGACCAGACTACGAGCAGTACTTC.

The chain uses TRBV19 and TRBJ2-2; perhaps TRBD1 as D (5 bases). Trimming took 8 bases from V and 3 from J, leaving 13 bases between them. CDR3 length: 14 amino acids. Germline CDR1 reads LNHDA; CDR2 reads SQIVND (reference sequence). CDR3 amino acids: CASQGPGYTGELFF. The CDR3 region has the DNA TGTGCCAGTCAGGGCCCGGGTTACACCGGGGAGCTGTTTTTT. Together with reference TRBV19 and TRBJ2-2, the CDR3 gives the full variable domain: DGGITQSPKYLFRKEGQNVTLSCEQNLNHDAMYWYRQDPGQGLRLIYYSQIVNDFQKGDIAEGYSVSREKKESFPLTVTSAQKNPTAFYLCASQGPGYTGELFFGEGSRLTVL.